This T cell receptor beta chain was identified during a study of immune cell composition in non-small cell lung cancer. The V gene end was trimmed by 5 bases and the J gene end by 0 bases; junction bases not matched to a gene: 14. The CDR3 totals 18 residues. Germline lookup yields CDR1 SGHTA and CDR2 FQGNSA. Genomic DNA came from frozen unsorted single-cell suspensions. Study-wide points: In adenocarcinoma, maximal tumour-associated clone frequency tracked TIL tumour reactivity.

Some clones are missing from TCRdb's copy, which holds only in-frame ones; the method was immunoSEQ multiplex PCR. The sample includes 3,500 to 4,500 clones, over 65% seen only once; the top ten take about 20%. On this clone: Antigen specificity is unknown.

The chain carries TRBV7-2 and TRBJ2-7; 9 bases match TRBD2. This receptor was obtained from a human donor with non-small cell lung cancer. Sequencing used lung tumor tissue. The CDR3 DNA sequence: TGTGCCAGCAGCCTGAAGGGGGCTAGCGGGGACTACTCCTACGAGCAGTACTTC. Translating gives CASSLKGASGDYSYEQYF.